Listed below are T cell receptor beta chains from one sample, sequenced in a study of shared clonotypes between healthy human individuals. Only in-frame clones appear in the TCRdb table, and some are missing; sequencing was by immunoSEQ multiplex PCR. The table includes approximately 2.5 million clones, over 85% detected once. The specimen was naive CD4+ T cells from PBMCs. These receptors were taken from a man between 18 and 35 years old in good health. Some clones in this sample may be carry-over from other donors' samples. The CDR3 runs from the conserved cysteine through the conserved F or W. The D gene is left open where the match is weak. Clone size is shown for a subset of rows, as once, few, many or a class of expanded clone.

cdr3_nt: TGTGCCAGCAGCTTAGGTGGTACTACGGAAGTGGAGACCCAGTACTTC
cdr3_aa: CASSLGGTTEVETQYF
d_call: .
v_call: TRBV11-3
clone_size: .
j_call: TRBJ2-5

cdr3_nt: TGTGCCAGCAGTGAAACAGGGGCAGGAAACACCATATATTTT
cdr3_aa: CASSETGAGNTIYF
d_call: TRBD1
v_call: TRBV6-1
clone_size: .
j_call: TRBJ1-3

cdr3_nt: TGCGCCAGCAGGCCCGGGACTAGCGGGAAGAGGTCCTACGAGCAGTACTTC
cdr3_aa: CASRPGTSGKRSYEQYF
d_call: TRBD2
v_call: TRBV23-1
clone_size: .
j_call: TRBJ2-7

cdr3_nt: TGTGCCAGCAGCGTAGAAGCGGTGACGAACACCGGGGAGCTGTTTTTT
cdr3_aa: CASSVEAVTNTGELFF
d_call: .
v_call: TRBV7-6
clone_size: once
j_call: TRBJ2-2

cdr3_nt: TGTGCCAGCAGGGGGGGGGCCATGAACACTGAAGCTTTCTTT
cdr3_aa: CASRGGAMNTEAFF
d_call: .
v_call: TRBV25-1
clone_size: .
j_call: TRBJ1-1

cdr3_nt: TGCGCCAGCAGCGCCGGACTAGCGGGAGAGGGAGAGACCCAGTACTTC
cdr3_aa: CASSAGLAGEGETQYF
d_call: TRBD2
v_call: TRBV5-1
clone_size: .
j_call: TRBJ2-5

cdr3_nt: TGCGCCAGCAGCCGCGGACAGGACGTTTACGAGCAGTACTTC
cdr3_aa: CASSRGQDVYEQYF
d_call: TRBD1
v_call: TRBV5-1
clone_size: .
j_call: TRBJ2-7

cdr3_nt: TGTGCCAGCAGCCGAATGGGGGATACGCAGTATTTT
cdr3_aa: CASSRMGDTQYF
d_call: .
v_call: TRBV11-3
clone_size: once
j_call: TRBJ2-3

cdr3_nt: TGTGCCAGCAGCCCACTCGGACTAGCGATTTCCCCAGATACGCAGTATTTT
cdr3_aa: CASSPLGLAISPDTQYF
d_call: TRBD2
v_call: TRBV7-2
clone_size: .
j_call: TRBJ2-3

cdr3_nt: TGCGCCAGCAGCCAAGGGTGGGCAGGAAAGGGAACTGAAGCTTTCTTT
cdr3_aa: CASSQGWAGKGTEAFF
d_call: .
v_call: TRBV4-3
clone_size: .
j_call: TRBJ1-1

cdr3_nt: TGTGCCAGCAGCTTGGAACGGGACAGACCGAACACTGAAGCTTTCTTT
cdr3_aa: CASSLERDRPNTEAFF
d_call: TRBD1
v_call: TRBV5-6
clone_size: .
j_call: TRBJ1-1

cdr3_nt: TGCGCCAGCAGCTACCGGACAGGAGGGGGCAATGAGCAGTTCTTC
cdr3_aa: CASSYRTGGGNEQFF
d_call: .
v_call: TRBV5-1
clone_size: .
j_call: TRBJ2-1

cdr3_nt: TGCGCCAGCAGCTTGGGTCCGGGACTAGCGGGAGGTGAGCAGTTCTTC
cdr3_aa: CASSLGPGLAGGEQFF
d_call: TRBD2
v_call: TRBV5-1
clone_size: .
j_call: TRBJ2-1

cdr3_nt: TGCAGCGTTGAAAAAATCCTAGCGGGAGCTCTGCGGGAGCAGTTCTTC
cdr3_aa: CSVEKILAGALREQFF
d_call: TRBD2
v_call: TRBV29-1
clone_size: .
j_call: TRBJ2-1

cdr3_nt: TGTGCCACGGGGACGGACGAGCAGTACTTC
cdr3_aa: CATGTDEQYF
d_call: .
v_call: TRBV28
clone_size: .
j_call: TRBJ2-7

cdr3_nt: TGTGCCAGCACACTCTCGGGGACAGGGAAGTCCGAGCAGTACTTC
cdr3_aa: CASTLSGTGKSEQYF
d_call: TRBD1
v_call: TRBV25-1
clone_size: .
j_call: TRBJ2-7

cdr3_nt: TGTGCCTGGAGTGTTTCGGATAGCTCCTACAATGAGCAGTTCTTC
cdr3_aa: CAWSVSDSSYNEQFF
d_call: .
v_call: TRBV30
clone_size: .
j_call: TRBJ2-1

cdr3_nt: TGTGCCAGCCGCGAAAACTACGAGCAGTACTTC
cdr3_aa: CASRENYEQYF
d_call: .
v_call: TRBV28
clone_size: .
j_call: TRBJ2-7

cdr3_nt: TGTGCTAGTGCCCTCAGGGGGAACACTGAAGCTTTCTTT
cdr3_aa: CASALRGNTEAFF
d_call: .
v_call: TRBV12-5
clone_size: .
j_call: TRBJ1-1

cdr3_nt: TGTGCCAGCAGCCTAAGGACGGTTTGGGACACCTTC
cdr3_aa: CASSLRTVWDTF
d_call: .
v_call: TRBV7-9
clone_size: .
j_call: TRBJ1-2

cdr3_nt: TGTGCCAGTCGGGGGAAGGGGTGGGCGCCCAATCAGCCCCAGCATTTT
cdr3_aa: CASRGKGWAPNQPQHF
d_call: .
v_call: TRBV28
clone_size: once
j_call: TRBJ1-5

cdr3_nt: TGCAGCGCCCTGGGTACGGATGGGGAGACCCAGTACTTC
cdr3_aa: CSALGTDGETQYF
d_call: .
v_call: TRBV29-1
clone_size: few
j_call: TRBJ2-5

cdr3_nt: TGTGCCAGCACCGGGTACCAAGAGACCCAGTACTTC
cdr3_aa: CASTGYQETQYF
d_call: .
v_call: TRBV28
clone_size: .
j_call: TRBJ2-5

cdr3_nt: TGCGCCAGCAGCCCGTTAACAGGGTACGAGCAGTACTTC
cdr3_aa: CASSPLTGYEQYF
d_call: .
v_call: TRBV5-1
clone_size: .
j_call: TRBJ2-7

cdr3_nt: TGTGCCAGCAGTAGGGACAGCAATGAGCAGTTCTTC
cdr3_aa: CASSRDSNEQFF
d_call: TRBD1
v_call: TRBV7-6
clone_size: .
j_call: TRBJ2-1

cdr3_nt: TGCAGCGTTGGCACAGGGAACACCGGGGAGCTGTTTTTT
cdr3_aa: CSVGTGNTGELFF
d_call: .
v_call: TRBV29-1
clone_size: .
j_call: TRBJ2-2

cdr3_nt: TGTGCCAGCAGCTTAAGGGGTAGCGGGAGTAGCACAGATACGCAGTATTTT
cdr3_aa: CASSLRGSGSSTDTQYF
d_call: TRBD2
v_call: TRBV7-3
clone_size: .
j_call: TRBJ2-3

cdr3_nt: TGTGCCAGCAAGCGGGGTTCTAGCACAGATACGCAGTATTTT
cdr3_aa: CASKRGSSTDTQYF
d_call: TRBD2
v_call: TRBV7-2
clone_size: .
j_call: TRBJ2-3

cdr3_nt: TGTGCCAGCTCCCCCGTCTTGGACAGGTCCTACGAGCAGTACTTC
cdr3_aa: CASSPVLDRSYEQYF
d_call: TRBD1
v_call: TRBV18
clone_size: .
j_call: TRBJ2-7

cdr3_nt: TGCAGCGTTGCGGGAGTCTACAATGAGCAGTTCTTC
cdr3_aa: CSVAGVYNEQFF
d_call: .
v_call: TRBV29-1
clone_size: .
j_call: TRBJ2-1

cdr3_nt: TGTGCCAGTAGGCCGCGGACAGGGAGGGAGACCCAGTACTTC
cdr3_aa: CASRPRTGRETQYF
d_call: TRBD1
v_call: TRBV19
clone_size: .
j_call: TRBJ2-5